The 7 T cell receptor beta chains given below trace back to one sample, sequenced in a study of beta chain features in type 1 diabetes. Isolated RNA was reverse transcribed in full, so expressed TCRB transcripts were sequenced. Sequencing was performed with immunoSEQ multiplex PCR; in TCRdb, only in-frame clones are kept and a portion is missing. Among 250,000 to 350,000 clones listed, 8% to 13% were seen once. The material sequenced was naive CD4+ T cells from blood. Receptors originate from a woman under 40 in good health.

The table lists this clone with a few counts. This chain connects TRBV30 to TRBJ2-6, with D tentatively TRBD1 (5 bases). Germline V lookup: CDR1 GTSNPN, CDR2 SVGIG (reference sequence). Deletions cut 1 base from V and 3 bases from J, with 7 bases between. This CDR3 spans 14 amino acids. The CDR3 loop is CAWSAGFGANVLTF. The CDR3 DNA reads as TGTGCCTGGAGTGCAGGGTTTGGGGCCAACGTCCTGACTTTC. The full variable domain, in which reference TRBV30 and TRBJ2-6 provide the parts outside the CDR3, is SQTIHQWPATLVQPVGSPLSLECTVEGTSNPNLYWYRQAAGRGLQLLFYSVGIGQISSEVPQNLSASRPQDRQFILSSKKLLLSDSGFYLCAWSAGFGANVLTFGAGSRLTVL.

Only a few counts were recorded for this clone. V gene TRBV28 combines with J gene TRBJ2-1; 12 bases are shared with TRBD2. The CDR3 runs 16 residues. The V and J ends lost 4 bases and 7 bases, in that order; junction bases with no gene match: 8. Germline CDR1 reads MDHEN; CDR2 reads SYDVKM. CDR3 nucleotide sequence: TGTGCCAGCAGTTCTCCGACTAGCGGGAGTGAGAATGAGCAGTTCTTC. Translation: CASSSPTSGSENEQFF. The whole variable domain, remainder taken from reference TRBV28 and TRBJ2-1, is DVKVTQSSRYLVKRTGEKVFLECVQDMDHENMFWYRQDPGLGLRLIYFSYDVKMKEKGDIPEGYSVSREKKERFSLILESASTNQTSMYLCASSSPTSGSENEQFFGPGTRLTVL.

This chain joins TRBV10-3 and TRBJ2-7, with D possibly being TRBD2 (6 bases). V shed 7 bases and J shed 4 bases, with 14 bases lying between them. The CDR3 is 13 amino acids. Germline V gene lookup returns CDR1 ENHRY and CDR2 SYGVKD. The CDR3 coding sequence is TGTGCCATCATGATCCCTGGGGGGTACGAGCAGTACTTC. Its translation: CAIMIPGGYEQYF.

This chain joins TRBV29-1 and TRBJ1-1; D gene uncertain. CDR1 and CDR2 (germline): SQVTM, ANQGSEA. This CDR3 spans 13 amino acids. V dropped 5 bases and J dropped 4 bases, with 14 bases sitting between them. Here the CDR3 reads CSVKLQASTEAFF. In DNA, the CDR3 is TGCAGCGTTAAATTGCAGGCGAGCACTGAAGCTTTCTTT.

The V call is TRBV7-2, the J call TRBJ2-1; the match to TRBD1 covers 7 bases. After removal of 1 base from V and 15 bases from J, the junction contained 9 bases not matched to a gene. The CDR3 is 13 amino acids. Germline loops: CDR1 SGHTA, CDR2 FQGNSA. The CDR3 DNA reads TGTGCCAGCAGCTTAGTCCAAAGACAGGGTTCGTTCTTC. This codes for CASSLVQRQGSFF.

The gene calls are TRBV27 and TRBJ2-2, with TRBD1 matching 9 bases. The junction had 10 bases not matched to a gene; V was cut back by 5 bases and J by 3 bases. This CDR3 comprises 17 residues. In germline, CDR1 is MNHEY, CDR2 SMNVEV (reference sequence). The DNA for the CDR3 is TGTGCCAGCAGTGTGAGACACAGGGGGCGTTACACCGGGGAGCTGTTTTTT. This sequence encodes CASSVRHRGRYTGELFF.

This clone occurred a few times. This chain uses TRBV4-3 with TRBJ2-7; 8 bases are shared with TRBD1. Germline values: CDR1 LGHNA, CDR2 YSLEER. This CDR3 region has 15 residues. Losses at the gene ends were 1 base for V and 2 bases for J; bases not matched to a gene: 4. The CDR3 region is CASSQVRGQAYEQYF. The DNA of the CDR3 is TGCGCCAGCAGCCAAGTAAGGGGACAGGCCTACGAGCAGTACTTC.